The table lists the clone carrying this TCR beta chain with a count of one. Here immunoSEQ multiplex PCR was the method, and the copy in TCRdb shows in-frame clones only, minus some. Of 300,000 or so clones listed, over 85% are singletons. This specimen comes from a study of blood T cell repertoires in COVID-19. Overall study context: The study drew acute and convalescent COVID-19 samples from the United States, Italy and Spain.

Study members were between about 18 and 100 years old and lived in about two dozen US regions. Within 2 weeks before study entry, exposed participants met a COVID-19 case. In germline, CDR1 is PRHDT, CDR2 FYEKMQ (reference sequence). With 7 bases clipped from V and 6 bases from J, the junction kept 15 bases outside the gene matches. This CDR3 comprises 19 residues. V is TRBV13 and J is TRBJ2-2, with 15 bases fitting TRBD2. Sequenced material: PBMCs or T cells enriched from blood (not recorded which). This sequence was found in a woman aged 50 to 60 who had been exposed to COVID-19. CDR3 loop: CASTTQGTSGGPLPGELFF. For the CDR3, the DNA is TGTGCCAGCACGACACAAGGGACTAGCGGGGGGCCCCTGCCCGGGGAGCTGTTTTTT.